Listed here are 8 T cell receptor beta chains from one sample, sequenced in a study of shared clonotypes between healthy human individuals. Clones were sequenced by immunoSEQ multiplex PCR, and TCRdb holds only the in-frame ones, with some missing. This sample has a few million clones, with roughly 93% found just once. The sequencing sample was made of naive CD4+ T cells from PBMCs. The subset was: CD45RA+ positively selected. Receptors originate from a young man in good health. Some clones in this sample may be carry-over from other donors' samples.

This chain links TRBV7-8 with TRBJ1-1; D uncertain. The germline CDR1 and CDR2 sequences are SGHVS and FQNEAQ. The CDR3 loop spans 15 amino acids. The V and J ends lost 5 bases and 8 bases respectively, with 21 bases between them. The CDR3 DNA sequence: TGTGCCAGCAGCCCACAGTCTGGCAGACTACGCGAAGCTTTCTTT. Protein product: CASSPQSGRLREAFF.

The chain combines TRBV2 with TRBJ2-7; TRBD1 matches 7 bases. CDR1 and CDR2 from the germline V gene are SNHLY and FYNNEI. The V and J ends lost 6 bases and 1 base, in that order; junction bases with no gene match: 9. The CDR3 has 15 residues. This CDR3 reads CASRTLDRRSYEQYF. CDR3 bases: TGTGCCAGCAGGACCCTGGACAGGCGGTCCTACGAGCAGTACTTC.

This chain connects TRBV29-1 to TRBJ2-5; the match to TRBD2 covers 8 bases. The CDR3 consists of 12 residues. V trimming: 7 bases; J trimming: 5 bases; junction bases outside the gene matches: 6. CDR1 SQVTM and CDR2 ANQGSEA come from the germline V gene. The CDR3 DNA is TGCAGCGCCGGGGGGGTGTGGGAGACCCAGTACTTC. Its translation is CSAGGVWETQYF.

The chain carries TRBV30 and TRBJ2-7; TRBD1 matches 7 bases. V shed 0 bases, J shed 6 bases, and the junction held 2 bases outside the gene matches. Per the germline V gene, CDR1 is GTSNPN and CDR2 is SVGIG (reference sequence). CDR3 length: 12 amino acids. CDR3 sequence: CAWSVQGVEQYF. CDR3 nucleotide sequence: TGTGCCTGGAGTGTTCAGGGGGTCGAGCAGTACTTC.

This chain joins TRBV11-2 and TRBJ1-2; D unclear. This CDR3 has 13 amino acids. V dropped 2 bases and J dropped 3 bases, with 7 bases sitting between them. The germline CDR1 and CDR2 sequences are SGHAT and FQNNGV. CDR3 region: CASSLSPHYGYTF. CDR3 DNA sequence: TGTGCCAGCAGCTTAAGCCCCCACTATGGCTACACCTTC. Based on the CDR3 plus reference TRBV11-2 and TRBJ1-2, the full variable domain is EAGVAQSPRYKIIEKRQSVAFWCNPISGHATLYWYQQILGQGPKLLIQFQNNGVVDDSQLPKDRFSAERLKGVDSTLKIQPAKLEDSAVYLCASSLSPHYGYTFGSGTRLTVV.

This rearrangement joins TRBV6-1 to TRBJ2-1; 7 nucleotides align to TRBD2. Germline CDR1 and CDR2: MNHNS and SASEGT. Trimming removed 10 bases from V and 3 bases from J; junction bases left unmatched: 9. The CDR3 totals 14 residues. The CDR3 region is CATDGGGFYNEQFF. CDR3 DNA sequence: TGTGCCACGGACGGCGGGGGATTCTACAATGAGCAGTTCTTC.

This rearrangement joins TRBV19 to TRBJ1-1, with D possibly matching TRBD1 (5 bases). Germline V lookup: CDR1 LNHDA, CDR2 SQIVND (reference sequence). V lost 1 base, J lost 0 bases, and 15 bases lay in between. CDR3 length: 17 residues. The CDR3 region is CASSIVGTLRLNTEAFF. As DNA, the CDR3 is TGTGCCAGTAGTATAGTAGGGACCCTCCGTCTGAACACTGAAGCTTTCTTT.

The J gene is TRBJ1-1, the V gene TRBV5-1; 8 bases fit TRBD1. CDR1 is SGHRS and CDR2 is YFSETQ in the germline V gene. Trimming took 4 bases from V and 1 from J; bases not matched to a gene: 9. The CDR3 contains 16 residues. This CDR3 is CASSRSWTGSNTEAFF. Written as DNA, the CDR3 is TGCGCCAGCAGCCGATCCTGGACAGGGTCGAACACTGAAGCTTTCTTT. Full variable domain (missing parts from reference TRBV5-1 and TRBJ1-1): KAGVTQTPRYLIKTRGQQVTLSCSPISGHRSVSWYQQTPGQGLQFLFEYFSETQRNKGNFPGRFSGRQFSNSRSEMNVSTLELGDSALYLCASSRSWTGSNTEAFFGQGTRLTVV.